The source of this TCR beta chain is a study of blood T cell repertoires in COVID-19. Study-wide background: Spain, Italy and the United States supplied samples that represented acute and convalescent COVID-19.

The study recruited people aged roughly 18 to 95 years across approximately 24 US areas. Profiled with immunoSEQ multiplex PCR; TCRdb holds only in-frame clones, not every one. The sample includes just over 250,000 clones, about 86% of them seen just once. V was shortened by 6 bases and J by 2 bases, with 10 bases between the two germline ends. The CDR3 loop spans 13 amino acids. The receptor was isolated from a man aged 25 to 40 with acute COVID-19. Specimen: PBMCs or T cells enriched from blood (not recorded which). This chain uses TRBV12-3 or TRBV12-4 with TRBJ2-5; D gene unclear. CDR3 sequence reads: CASSSPGQETQYF. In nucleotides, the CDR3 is TGTGCCAGCAGCTCACCCGGGCAAGAGACCCAGTACTTC.